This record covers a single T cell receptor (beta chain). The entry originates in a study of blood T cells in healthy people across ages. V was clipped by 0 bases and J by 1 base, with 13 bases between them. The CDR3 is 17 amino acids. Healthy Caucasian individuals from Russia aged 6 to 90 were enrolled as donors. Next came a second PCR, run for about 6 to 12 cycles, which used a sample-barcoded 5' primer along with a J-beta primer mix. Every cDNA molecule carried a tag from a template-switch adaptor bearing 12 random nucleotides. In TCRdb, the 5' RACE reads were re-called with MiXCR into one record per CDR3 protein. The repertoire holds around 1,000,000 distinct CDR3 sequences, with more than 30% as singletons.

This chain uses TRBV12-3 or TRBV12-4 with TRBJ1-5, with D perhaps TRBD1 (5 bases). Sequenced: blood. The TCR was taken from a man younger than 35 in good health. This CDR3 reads CASSLALTGTSNQPQHF. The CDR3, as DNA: TGTGCCAGCAGTTTAGCGCTAACTGGGACGAGCAATCAGCCCCAGCATTTT.